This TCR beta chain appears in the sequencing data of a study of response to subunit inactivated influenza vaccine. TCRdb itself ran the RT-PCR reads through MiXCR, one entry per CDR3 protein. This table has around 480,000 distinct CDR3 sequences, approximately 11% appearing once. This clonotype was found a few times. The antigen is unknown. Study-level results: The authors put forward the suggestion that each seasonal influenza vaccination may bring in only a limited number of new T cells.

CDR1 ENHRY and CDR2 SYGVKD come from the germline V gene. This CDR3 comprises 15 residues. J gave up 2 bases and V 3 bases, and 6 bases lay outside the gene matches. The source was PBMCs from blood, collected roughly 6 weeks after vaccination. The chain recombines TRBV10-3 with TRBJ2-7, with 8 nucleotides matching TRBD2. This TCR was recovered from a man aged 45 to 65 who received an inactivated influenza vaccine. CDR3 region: CAISEGLAGPYEQYF. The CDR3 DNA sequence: TGTGCCATCAGTGAAGGGCTAGCGGGCCCCTACGAGCAGTACTTC.